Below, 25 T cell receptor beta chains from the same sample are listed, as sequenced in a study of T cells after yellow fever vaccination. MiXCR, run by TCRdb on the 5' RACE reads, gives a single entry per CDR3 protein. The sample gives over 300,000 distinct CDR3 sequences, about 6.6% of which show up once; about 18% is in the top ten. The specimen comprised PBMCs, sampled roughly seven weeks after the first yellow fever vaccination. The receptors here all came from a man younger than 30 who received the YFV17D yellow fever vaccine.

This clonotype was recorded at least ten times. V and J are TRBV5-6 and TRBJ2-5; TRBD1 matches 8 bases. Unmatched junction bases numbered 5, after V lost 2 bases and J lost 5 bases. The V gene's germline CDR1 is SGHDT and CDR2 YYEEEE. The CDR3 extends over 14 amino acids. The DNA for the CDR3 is TGTGCCAGCAGCTTAAGGACAGGGTTGGAGACCCAGTACTTC. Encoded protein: CASSLRTGLETQYF.

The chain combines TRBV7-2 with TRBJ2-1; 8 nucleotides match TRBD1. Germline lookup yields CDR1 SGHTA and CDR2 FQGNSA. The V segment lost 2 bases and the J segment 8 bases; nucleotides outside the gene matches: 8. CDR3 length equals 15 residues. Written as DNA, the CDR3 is TGTGCCAGCAGCTTAAGGACAGGGAGGTTAGATGAGCAGTTCTTC. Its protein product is CASSLRTGRLDEQFF.

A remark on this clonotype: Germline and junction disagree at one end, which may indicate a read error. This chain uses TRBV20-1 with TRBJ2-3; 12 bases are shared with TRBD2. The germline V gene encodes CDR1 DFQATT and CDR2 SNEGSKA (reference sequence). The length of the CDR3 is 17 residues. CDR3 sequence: CSAPLRSSGGARDTHYF. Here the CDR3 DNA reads TGCAGTGCTCCACTTCGATCTAGCGGGGGGGCGAGAGATACGCATTATTTT.

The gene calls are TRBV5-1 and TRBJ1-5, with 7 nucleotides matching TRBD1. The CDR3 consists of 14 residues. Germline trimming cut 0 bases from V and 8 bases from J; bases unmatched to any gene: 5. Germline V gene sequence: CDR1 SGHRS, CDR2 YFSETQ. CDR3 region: CASSLGAGTEPQHF. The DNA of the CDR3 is TGCGCCAGCAGCTTGGGGGCAGGGACAGAGCCCCAGCATTTT.

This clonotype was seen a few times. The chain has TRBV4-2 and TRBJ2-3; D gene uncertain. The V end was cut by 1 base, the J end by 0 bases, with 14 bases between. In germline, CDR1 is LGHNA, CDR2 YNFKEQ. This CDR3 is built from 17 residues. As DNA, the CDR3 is TGTGCCAGCAGCCAAGGGGCCCTCCCTGCTAGCACAGATACGCAGTATTTT. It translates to CASSQGALPASTDTQYF.

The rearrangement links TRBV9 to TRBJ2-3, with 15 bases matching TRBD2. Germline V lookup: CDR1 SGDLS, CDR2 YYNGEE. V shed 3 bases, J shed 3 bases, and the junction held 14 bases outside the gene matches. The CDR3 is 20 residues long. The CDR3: CASSAGLAGGPVRLTDTQYF. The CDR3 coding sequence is TGTGCCAGCAGCGCGGGACTAGCGGGGGGCCCTGTGCGACTTACAGATACGCAGTATTTT.

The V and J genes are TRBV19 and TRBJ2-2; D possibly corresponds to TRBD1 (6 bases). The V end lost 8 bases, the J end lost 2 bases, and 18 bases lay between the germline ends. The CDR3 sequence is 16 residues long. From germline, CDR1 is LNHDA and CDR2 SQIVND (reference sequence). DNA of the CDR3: TGTGCCAGTCTCCCTCGGACAGAGTTTAACACCGGGGAGCTGTTTTTT. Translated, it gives CASLPRTEFNTGELFF. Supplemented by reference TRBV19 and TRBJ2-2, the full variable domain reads DGGITQSPKYLFRKEGQNVTLSCEQNLNHDAMYWYRQDPGQGLRLIYYSQIVNDFQKGDIAEGYSVSREKKESFPLTVTSAQKNPTAFYLCASLPRTEFNTGELFFGEGSRLTVL.

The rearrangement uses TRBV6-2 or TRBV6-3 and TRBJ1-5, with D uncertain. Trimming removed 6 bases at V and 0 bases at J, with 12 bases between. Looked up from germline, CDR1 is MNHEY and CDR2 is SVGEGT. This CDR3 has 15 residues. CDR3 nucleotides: TGTGCCAGCAGCCAGGAGGGTTATAGCAATCAGCCCCAGCATTTT. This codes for CASSQEGYSNQPQHF.

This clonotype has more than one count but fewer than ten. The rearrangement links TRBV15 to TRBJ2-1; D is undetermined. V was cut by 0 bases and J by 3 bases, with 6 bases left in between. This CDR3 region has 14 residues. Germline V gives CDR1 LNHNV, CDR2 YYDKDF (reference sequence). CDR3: CATSREAVYNEQFF. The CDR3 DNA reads TGTGCCACCAGCAGAGAGGCGGTCTACAATGAGCAGTTCTTC.

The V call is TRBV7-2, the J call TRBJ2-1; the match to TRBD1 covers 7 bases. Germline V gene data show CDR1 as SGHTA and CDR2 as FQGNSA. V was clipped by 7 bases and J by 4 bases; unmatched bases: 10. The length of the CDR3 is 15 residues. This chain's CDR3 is CASTTDGTVYNEQFF. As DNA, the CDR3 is TGTGCCAGCACCACCGATGGGACAGTTTACAATGAGCAGTTCTTC.

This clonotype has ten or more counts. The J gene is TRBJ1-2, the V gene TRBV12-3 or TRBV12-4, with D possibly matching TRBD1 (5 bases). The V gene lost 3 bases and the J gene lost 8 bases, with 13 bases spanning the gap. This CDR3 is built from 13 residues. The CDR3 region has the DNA TGTGCCAGCAGTTTCATGGGGACGGAGGGCTACACCTTC. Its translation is CASSFMGTEGYTF.

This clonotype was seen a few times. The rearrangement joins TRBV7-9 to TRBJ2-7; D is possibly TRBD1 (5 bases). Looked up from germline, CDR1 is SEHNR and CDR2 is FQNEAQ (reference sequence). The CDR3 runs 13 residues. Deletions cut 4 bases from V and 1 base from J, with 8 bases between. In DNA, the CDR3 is TGTGCCAGCAGCTACGACAGTTCCTACGAGCAGTACGTC. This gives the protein CASSYDSSYEQYV.

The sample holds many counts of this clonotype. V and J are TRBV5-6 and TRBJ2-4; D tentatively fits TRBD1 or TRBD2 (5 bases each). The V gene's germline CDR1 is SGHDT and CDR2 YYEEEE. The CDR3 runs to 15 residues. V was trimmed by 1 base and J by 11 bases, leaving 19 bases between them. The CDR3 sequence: CASSLRGTPFDLQYF. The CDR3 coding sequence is TGTGCCAGCAGCTTGCGTGGGACCCCATTTGATCTTCAGTACTTC.

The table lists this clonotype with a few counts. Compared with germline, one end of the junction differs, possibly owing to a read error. This CDR3 reads CASSSDRERLAF. The CDR3 DNA follows: TGTGCCAGTAGTTCGGACAGGGAACGGCTCGCCTTC. This rearrangement joins TRBV19 to TRBJ1-2; 8 nucleotides align to TRBD1. Germline V lookup: CDR1 LNHDA, CDR2 SQIVND (reference sequence). The CDR3 consists of 12 residues.

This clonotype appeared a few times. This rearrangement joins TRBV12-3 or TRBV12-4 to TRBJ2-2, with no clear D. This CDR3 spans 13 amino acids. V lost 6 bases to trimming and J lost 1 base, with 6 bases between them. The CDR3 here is CASSRGNTGELFF. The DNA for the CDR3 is TGTGCCAGCAGCCGAGGGAACACCGGGGAGCTGTTTTTT.

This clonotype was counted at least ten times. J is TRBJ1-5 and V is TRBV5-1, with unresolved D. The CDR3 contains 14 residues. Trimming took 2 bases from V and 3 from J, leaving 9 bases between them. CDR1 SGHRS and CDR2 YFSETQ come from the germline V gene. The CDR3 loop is CASSLGGNNQPQHF. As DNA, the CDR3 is TGCGCCAGCAGCTTAGGAGGAAACAATCAGCCCCAGCATTTT.

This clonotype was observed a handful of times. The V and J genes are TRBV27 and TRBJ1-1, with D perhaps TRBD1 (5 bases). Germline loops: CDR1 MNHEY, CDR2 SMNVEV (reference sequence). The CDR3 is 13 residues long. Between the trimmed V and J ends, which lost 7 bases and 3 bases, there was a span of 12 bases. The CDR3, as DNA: TGTGCCAGCAAAACCCTGGGGGACACTGAAGCTTTCTTT. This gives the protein CASKTLGDTEAFF.

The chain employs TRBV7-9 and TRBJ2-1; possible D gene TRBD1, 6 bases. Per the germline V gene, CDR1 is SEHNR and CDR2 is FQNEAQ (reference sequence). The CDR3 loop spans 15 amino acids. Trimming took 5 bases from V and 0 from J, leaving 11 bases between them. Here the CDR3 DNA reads TGTGCCAGCAGCGCGCAGGGGAGCTCCTACAATGAGCAGTTCTTC. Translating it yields CASSAQGSSYNEQFF. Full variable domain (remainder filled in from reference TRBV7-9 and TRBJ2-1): DTGVSQNPRHKITKRGQNVTFRCDPISEHNRLYWYRQTLGQGPEFLTYFQNEAQLEKSRLLSDRFSAERPKGSFSTLEIQRTEQGDSAMYLCASSAQGSSYNEQFFGPGTRLTVL.

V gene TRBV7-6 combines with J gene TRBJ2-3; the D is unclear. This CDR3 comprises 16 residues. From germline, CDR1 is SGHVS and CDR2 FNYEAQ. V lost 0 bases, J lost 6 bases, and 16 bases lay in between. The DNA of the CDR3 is TGTGCCAGCAGCTTAGCGCACGCCTTTAGGATGGATACGCAGTATTTT. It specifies CASSLAHAFRMDTQYF.

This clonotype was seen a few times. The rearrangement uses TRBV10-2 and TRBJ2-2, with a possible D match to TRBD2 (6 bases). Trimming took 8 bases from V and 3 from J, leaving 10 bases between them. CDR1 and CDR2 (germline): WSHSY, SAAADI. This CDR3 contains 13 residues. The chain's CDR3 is CASGRRDTGELFF. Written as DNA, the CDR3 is TGCGCCAGCGGACGGAGGGACACCGGGGAGCTGTTTTTT.

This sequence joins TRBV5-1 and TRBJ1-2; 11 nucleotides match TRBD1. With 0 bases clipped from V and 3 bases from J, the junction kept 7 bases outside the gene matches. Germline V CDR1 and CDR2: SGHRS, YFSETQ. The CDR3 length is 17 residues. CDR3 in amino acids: CASSLDPGQGVDYGYTF. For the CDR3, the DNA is TGCGCCAGCAGCTTGGATCCGGGACAGGGGGTGGACTATGGCTACACCTTC.

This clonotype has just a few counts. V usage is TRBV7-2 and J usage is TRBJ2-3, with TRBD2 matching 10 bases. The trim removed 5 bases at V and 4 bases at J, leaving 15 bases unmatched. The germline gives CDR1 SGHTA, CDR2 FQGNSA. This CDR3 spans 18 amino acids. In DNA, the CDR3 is TGTGCCAGCAGCCTACGCTACCGGGTAGCGGGGGGCTCAGATACGCAGTATTTT. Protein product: CASSLRYRVAGGSDTQYF.

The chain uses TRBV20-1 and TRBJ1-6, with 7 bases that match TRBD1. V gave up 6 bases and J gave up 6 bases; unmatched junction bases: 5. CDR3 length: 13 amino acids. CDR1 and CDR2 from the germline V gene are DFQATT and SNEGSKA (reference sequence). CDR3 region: CSAPDRVNSPLHF. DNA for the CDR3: TGCAGTGCCCCTGACAGGGTTAATTCACCCCTCCACTTT.

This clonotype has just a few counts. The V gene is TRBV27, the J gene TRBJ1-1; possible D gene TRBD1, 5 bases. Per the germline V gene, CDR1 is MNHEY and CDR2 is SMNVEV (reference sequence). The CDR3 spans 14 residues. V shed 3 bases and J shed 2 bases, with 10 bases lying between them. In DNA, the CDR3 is TGTGCCAGCAGTTTTGTGGGACTTAACACTGAAGCTTTCTTT. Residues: CASSFVGLNTEAFF.

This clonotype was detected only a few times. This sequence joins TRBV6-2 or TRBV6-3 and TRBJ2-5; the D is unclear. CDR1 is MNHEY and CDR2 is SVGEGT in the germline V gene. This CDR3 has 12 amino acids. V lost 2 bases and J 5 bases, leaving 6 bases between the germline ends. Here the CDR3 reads CASSYIKETQYF. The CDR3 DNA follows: TGTGCCAGCAGTTACATCAAGGAGACCCAGTACTTC.